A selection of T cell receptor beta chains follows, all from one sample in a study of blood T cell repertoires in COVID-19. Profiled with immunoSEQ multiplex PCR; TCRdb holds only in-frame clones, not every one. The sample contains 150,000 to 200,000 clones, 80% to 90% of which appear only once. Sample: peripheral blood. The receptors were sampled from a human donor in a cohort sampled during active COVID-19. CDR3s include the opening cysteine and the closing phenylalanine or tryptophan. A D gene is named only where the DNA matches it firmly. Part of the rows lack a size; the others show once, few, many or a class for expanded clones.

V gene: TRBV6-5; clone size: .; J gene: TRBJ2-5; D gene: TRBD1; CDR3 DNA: TGTGCCAGCAGTTACCAGGGACAGGGGTTAACGGAGACCCAGTACTTC; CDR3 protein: CASSYQGQGLTETQYF
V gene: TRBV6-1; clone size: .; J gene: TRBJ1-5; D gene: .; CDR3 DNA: TGTGCCAGCAGTGAAGATATAGCCATCAATCAGCCCCAGCATTTT; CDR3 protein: CASSEDIAINQPQHF
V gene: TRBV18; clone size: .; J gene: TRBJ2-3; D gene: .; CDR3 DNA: TGTGCCAGTCAGCGCGGCGAATCTAGCACAGATACGCAGTATTTT; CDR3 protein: CASQRGESSTDTQYF
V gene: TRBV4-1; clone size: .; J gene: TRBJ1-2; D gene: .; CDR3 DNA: TGCGCCAGCAGCCAAGAGTGGTCTGCAACAGCTAACTATGGCTACACCTTC; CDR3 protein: CASSQEWSATANYGYTF
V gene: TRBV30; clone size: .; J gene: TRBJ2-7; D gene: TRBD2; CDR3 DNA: TGTGCCTGGAGTGTATCGGGGGGGAGTTACGAGCAGTACTTC; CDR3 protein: CAWSVSGGSYEQYF
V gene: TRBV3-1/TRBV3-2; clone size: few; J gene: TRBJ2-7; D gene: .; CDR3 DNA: TGTGCCAGCAGCTCGACAGGCCAGGACTACGAGCAGTACTTC; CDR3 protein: CASSSTGQDYEQYF
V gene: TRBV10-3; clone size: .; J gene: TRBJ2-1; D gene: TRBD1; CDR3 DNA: TGTGCCATCAGTGAGTCGGGAGAACAGGGGTTTCGTCAGTTCTTC; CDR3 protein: CAISESGEQGFRQFF
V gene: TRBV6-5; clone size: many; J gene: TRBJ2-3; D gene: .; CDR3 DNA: TGTGCCAGCAGACTAACGCTGTCAAGTACAGATACGCAGTATTTT; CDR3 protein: CASRLTLSSTDTQYF
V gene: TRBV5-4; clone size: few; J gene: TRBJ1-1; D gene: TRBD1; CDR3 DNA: TGTGCCAGCAGCTTGGTCTCAGGGGGCGGACGAGCTTTCTTT; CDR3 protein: CASSLVSGGGRAFF
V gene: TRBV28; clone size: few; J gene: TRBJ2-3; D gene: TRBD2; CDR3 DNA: TGTGCCAGCTTTAGCGGGAGGGGCCCAGATACGCAGTATTTT; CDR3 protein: CASFSGRGPDTQYF
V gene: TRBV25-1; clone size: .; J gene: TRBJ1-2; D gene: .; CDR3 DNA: TGTGCCAGCAGGGGCGGGTCATCATGGATTTATGGCTACACCTTC; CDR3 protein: CASRGGSSWIYGYTF
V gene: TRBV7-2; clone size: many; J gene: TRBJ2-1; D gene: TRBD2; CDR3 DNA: TGTGCCAGCAGCCCAGCCAGCGGGGGGTACAATGAGCAGTTCTTC; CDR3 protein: CASSPASGGYNEQFF
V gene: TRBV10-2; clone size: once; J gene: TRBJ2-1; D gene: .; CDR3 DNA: TGCGCCAGCAGTGAGTCGACTCTCAATGAGCAGTTCTTC; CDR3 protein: CASSESTLNEQFF
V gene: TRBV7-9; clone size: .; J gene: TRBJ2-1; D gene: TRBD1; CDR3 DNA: TGTGCCAGCCGGGGACAGGGGTCTAATGAGCAGTTCTTC; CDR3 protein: CASRGQGSNEQFF
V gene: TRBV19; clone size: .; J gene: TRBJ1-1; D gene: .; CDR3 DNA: TGTGCCAGTAGTGTGGGGACACCAAACACTGAAGCTTTCTTT; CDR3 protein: CASSVGTPNTEAFF
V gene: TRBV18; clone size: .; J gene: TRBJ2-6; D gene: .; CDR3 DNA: TGTGCCAGCTCACCGGCTTTCTCTGGGGCCAACGTCCTGACTTTC; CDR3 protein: CASSPAFSGANVLTF
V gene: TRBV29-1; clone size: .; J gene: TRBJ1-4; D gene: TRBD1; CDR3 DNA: TGCAGCGTGGAAAACAGGGGAGATGAAAAACTGTTTTTT; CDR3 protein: CSVENRGDEKLFF
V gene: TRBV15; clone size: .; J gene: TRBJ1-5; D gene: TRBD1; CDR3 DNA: TGTGCCACCAGCAGGGCCCTGACAGGGGGGACCCTCGCTCAGCCCCAGCATTTT; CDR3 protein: CATSRALTGGTLAQPQHF
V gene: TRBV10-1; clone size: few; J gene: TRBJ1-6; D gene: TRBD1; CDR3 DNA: TGCGCCAGCAGTGAACATTACATTAAGGGGACAGGGCATAATTCACCCCTCCACTTT; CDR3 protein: CASSEHYIKGTGHNSPLHF
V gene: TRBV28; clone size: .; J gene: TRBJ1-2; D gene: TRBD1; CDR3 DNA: TGTGCCAGCAGTCGCCGGGACAGGGATGGTTCTGGCTACACCTTC; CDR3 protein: CASSRRDRDGSGYTF
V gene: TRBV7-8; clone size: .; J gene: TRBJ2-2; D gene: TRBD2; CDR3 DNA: TGTGCCATCTCACGTAGGAGTAGCGGGGGTTCCGGGGAGCTGTTTTTT; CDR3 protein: CAISRRSSGGSGELFF
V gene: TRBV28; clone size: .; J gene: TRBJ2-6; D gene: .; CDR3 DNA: TGTGCCAGCAGTCCCCGTCTTAGGGCCAACGTCCTGACTTTC; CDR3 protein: CASSPRLRANVLTF
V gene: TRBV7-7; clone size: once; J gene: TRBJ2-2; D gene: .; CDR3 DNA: TGTGCTAGCAGCTCCTCTGTGGGTAGCGCCGGGGAGCTGTTTTTT; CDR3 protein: CASSSSVGSAGELFF